This TCR beta chain was profiled in a study of blood T cell repertoires in COVID-19. This clone was counted a single time. This CDR3 spans 15 amino acids. Germline CDR1 and CDR2: SQVTM and ANQGSEA. The junction had 9 bases not matched to a gene; V was cut back by 7 bases and J by 4 bases. The method was immunoSEQ multiplex PCR; TCRdb's version includes in-frame clones alone and lacks a portion of them. This table holds a few hundred thousand clones, about 88% found once. The sequence derives from a man aged 50 or older with COVID-19, enrolled during active disease. The material sequenced was peripheral blood. The gene calls are TRBV29-1 and TRBJ2-3; TRBD1 aligns across 12 bases. The CDR3 DNA is TGCAGCGGAACCGGGACAGGGGGCATTGCAGATACGCAGTATTTT. Encoded protein: CSGTGTGGIADTQYF.